The clone carrying this T cell receptor beta chain occurred a few times. Its cognate antigen is unknown. This sample was included in a study of human T cells and chemical hapten exposure. On the study more broadly: Each patch test put 0.01% DPC on the upper back, and results were read at 6 days.

The time point denotes: pre-sensitization, week 0. The treatment is: therapeutic diphenylcyclopropenone sensitization with weekly scalp DPC. Blood was drawn before each patch test was applied. Study-level findings and limits: Versus controls, significantly more large CDR3 similarity clusters arose from expanded TCRs.

TCRdb independently ran MiXCR on the RACE reads; one entry per CDR3 protein. The table lists 300,000 to 450,000 distinct CDR3 sequences, roughly 6% of them singletons. Germline V lookup: CDR1 MNHEY, CDR2 SMNVEV (reference sequence). The CDR3 sequence is 13 residues long. Germline trimming cut 6 bases from V and 4 bases from J; bases unmatched to any gene: 6. The material sequenced was whole blood, taken in connection with sensitization to the hapten diphenylcyclopropenone (DPC). The receptor comes from a woman between 18 and 29 years old with alopecia areata. Some clones in this sample may be carry-over from other donors' samples. The rearrangement links TRBV27 to TRBJ2-7; TRBD1 agrees at 7 bases. CDR3 region: CASRPTGRYEQYF. The CDR3 DNA is TGTGCCAGCAGACCGACAGGGCGGTACGAGCAGTACTTC.